This T cell receptor beta chain originates from a study of blood T cell repertoires in COVID-19. With 3 bases removed from V and 0 bases from J, the gap between germline ends came to 8 bases. This CDR3 is built from 15 residues. Germline CDR1 MDHEN, CDR2 SYDVKM. Original data processing: How many nucleated cells were present was estimated from reference gene primer amplification. This table comes from immunoSEQ multiplex PCR, and its TCRdb copy is limited to in-frame clones, with some not included. V, J and clone size are taken as reported in that table, and D and trimming were inferred from the DNA itself. Among tens of thousands of clones listed, about 80% were seen once.

The clonotype comes from a human donor in a cohort sampled during active COVID-19. The material sequenced was peripheral blood. The V gene is TRBV28, the J gene TRBJ2-2; a possible D gene is TRBD2 (5 bases). CDR3: CASSLDLANTGELFF. The CDR3 DNA sequence: TGTGCCAGCAGTTTGGACTTGGCGAACACCGGGGAGCTGTTTTTT.